Reported below is one TCR beta chain. Its specificity is unknown. The data originate from a study of T cells in Graves' hyperthyroidism and ophthalmopathy. It was considered stable Graves' hyperthyroidism when ophthalmopathy did not progress within 18 months. Disease duration under 2 months; hyperthyroidism patients were aged 18 to 65. Trimming stripped 6 bases from V and 3 bases from J, with 15 bases between. The CDR3 totals 14 residues. Germline CDR1 reads LGHNT; CDR2 reads FRNRAP. Study-level points and caveats: Among thyroid clonotypes expanded above 0.001, most also appeared in blood.

The TCR beta CDR3 regions underwent amplification using RNA transcripts as the source. Carried out on the TCR CDR3, a first-round RT-PCR used the HTBI primer set. Via MiXCR, TCRdb re-called the multiplex PCR reads, giving one row per CDR3 protein. Here the sample spans roughly 200,000 distinct CDR3 sequences, around 16% being singletons. This chain links TRBV12-5 with TRBJ2-7; no clear D gene. Sequencing was done on a sample of blood. This receptor was identified in a woman in her forties or fifties with Graves' hyperthyroidism. CDR3 loop: CASGRGNTFYEQYF. CDR3 DNA sequence: TGTGCTAGTGGCCGCGGTAATACTTTCTACGAGCAGTACTTC.